This T cell receptor beta chain was captured by sequencing in a study of T cells in Graves' hyperthyroidism and ophthalmopathy. CDR3 length equals 14 residues. CDR1 is SGHRS and CDR2 is YFSETQ in the germline V gene. The ends lost 0 bases at V and 6 bases at J; junction bases unmatched: 2. This clonotype appeared many times. TCR beta CDR3 sequences were amplified from RNA transcripts. The HTBI primer set was used in a first-round RT-PCR of the TCR CDR3. TCRdb fed the multiplex PCR reads into MiXCR, producing one record per CDR3 protein. This repertoire shows some 460,000 distinct CDR3 sequences, 15% to 17% found once; its top ten account for over 12%.

Sample: blood. The TCR sequence derives from a woman aged 18-29 years with Graves' hyperthyroidism. This chain links TRBV5-1 with TRBJ2-1; 8 bases fit TRBD2. The CDR3 spells CASSLASGGNEQFF. In DNA form, the CDR3 reads TGCGCCAGCAGCTTGGCGAGCGGGGGCAATGAGCAGTTCTTC.